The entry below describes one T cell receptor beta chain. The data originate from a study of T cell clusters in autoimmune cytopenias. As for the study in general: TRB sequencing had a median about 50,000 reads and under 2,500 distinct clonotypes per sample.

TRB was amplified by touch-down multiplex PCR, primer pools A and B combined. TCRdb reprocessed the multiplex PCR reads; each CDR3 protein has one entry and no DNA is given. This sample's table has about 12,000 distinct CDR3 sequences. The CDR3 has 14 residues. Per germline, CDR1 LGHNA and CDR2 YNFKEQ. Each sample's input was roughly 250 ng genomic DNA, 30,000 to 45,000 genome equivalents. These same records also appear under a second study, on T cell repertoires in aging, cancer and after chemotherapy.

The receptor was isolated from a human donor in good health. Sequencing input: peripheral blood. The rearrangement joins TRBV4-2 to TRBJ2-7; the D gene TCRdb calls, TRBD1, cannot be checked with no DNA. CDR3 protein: CASSQGALGAEQYF.